This T cell receptor beta chain was sequenced for a study of blood T cell repertoires in COVID-19. V was pared by 6 bases and J by 1 base, with 3 bases of the junction left unmatched. The length of the CDR3 is 14 residues. CDR1 and CDR2 (germline): MNHEY, SMNVEV (reference sequence). Original methodology: Quantification of nucleated cells was approximated via reference gene primer amplification. The repertoire was sequenced with immunoSEQ multiplex PCR; TCRdb's copy has only in-frame clones and lacks some. V and J calls plus clone size are reproduced from that table; the DNA served to infer D and trimming. The table lists tens of thousands of clones, around 84% of them singletons. This clone has ten or more counts.

The sample consisted of peripheral blood. The chain employs TRBV27 and TRBJ2-3, with 8 nucleotides matching TRBD2. The TCR comes from a man aged 70 or older with active COVID-19. DNA for the CDR3: TGTGCCAGCAGGGTTAGCGGGGGCACAGATACGCAGTATTTT. It is translated as CASRVSGGTDTQYF.